Listed below are T cell receptor beta chains from one sample, sequenced in a study of blood T cells in healthy people across ages. Via MiXCR, TCRdb re-called the 5' RACE reads, giving one row per CDR3 protein. The data hold about 620,000 distinct CDR3 sequences, with over 40% observed a single time. Sequencing input: blood. These receptors came from a woman older than 75 in good health. Both conserved end residues are part of each CDR3. A D gene is named only where the DNA matches it firmly. Clone size appears in some rows only: once, few, many, or a class for an expanded clone.

TRBJ1-2	few	.	TRBV2	CASSVVLGRSNYGYTF	TGTGCCAGCAGTGTTGTCTTGGGGCGTTCTAACTATGGCTACACCTTC
TRBJ2-3	.	.	TRBV29-1	CSVGGEHRYAYF	TGCAGCGTTGGAGGCGAGCACAGATACGCGTATTTT
TRBJ1-2	.	.	TRBV5-1	CASSPKRGGYGYTF	TGCGCCAGCAGCCCGAAACGGGGAGGTTATGGCTACACCTTC
TRBJ2-2	.	.	TRBV2	CASSVEGVPRLFF	TGTGCCAGCAGTGTGGAAGGGGTCCCGAGGCTGTTTTTT
TRBJ2-1	.	.	TRBV6-6	CASSYSAPSTIYNEQFF	TGTGCCAGCAGTTACTCAGCCCCTAGCACCATCTACAATGAGCAGTTCTTC
TRBJ2-6	.	.	TRBV12-3/TRBV12-4	CASSLFGSGANVLTF	TGTGCCAGCAGTTTATTTGGCTCTGGGGCCAACGTCCTGACTTTC
TRBJ1-1	.	.	TRBV7-9	CASSREGREAFF	TGTGCCAGCAGTCGAGAGGGCCGGGAAGCTTTCTTT
TRBJ1-5	few	.	TRBV28	CASRGPLSNQPQHF	TGTGCCAGCAGGGGACCTCTAAGCAATCAGCCCCAGCATTTT
TRBJ2-3	.	.	TRBV20-1	CSARDRRAARTDTQYF	TGCAGTGCTAGAGATAGGCGGGCAGCCCGCACAGATACGCAGTATTTT
TRBJ2-3	.	.	TRBV13	CASSLYLTDTQYF	TGTGCCAGCAGCTTATACCTCACAGATACGCAGTATTTT
TRBJ2-1	many	.	TRBV18	CASSLDSSVSYNEQFF	TGTGCCAGCTCACTCGACAGTTCTGTATCCTACAATGAGCAGTTCTTC
TRBJ2-7	.	.	TRBV6-5	CASSYSRAGVSYEQYF	TGTGCCAGCAGTTACTCGAGGGCCGGGGTCTCCTACGAGCAGTACTTC
TRBJ2-1	.	TRBD2	TRBV7-2	CASRHPGLAGNEQFF	TGTGCCAGCAGACATCCGGGACTAGCGGGGAATGAGCAGTTCTTC
TRBJ2-1	.	.	TRBV7-9	CASSVSSRALPFF	TGTGCCAGCAGCGTTTCCTCTAGAGCTTTGCCGTTCTTC
TRBJ2-5	.	.	TRBV29-1	CSVEAAGVQETQYF	TGCAGCGTTGAAGCCGCTGGAGTTCAAGAGACCCAGTACTTC
TRBJ1-6	few	TRBD1	TRBV5-1	CASSAGTGGANSPLHF	TGCGCCAGCAGCGCCGGGACAGGGGGGGCCAATTCACCCCTCCACTTT
TRBJ2-3	many	.	TRBV20-1	CSALRLTRTDTQYF	TGCAGTGCCCTCAGACTCACACGCACAGATACGCAGTATTTT
TRBJ2-1	many	.	TRBV5-1	CASSFQGIYNEQFF	TGCGCCAGCAGCTTCCAGGGGATCTACAATGAGCAGTTCTTC
TRBJ2-1	.	.	TRBV12-3/TRBV12-4	CASSFLQPLYNEQFF	TGTGCCAGCAGTTTTCTCCAGCCCCTCTACAATGAGCAGTTCTTC
TRBJ1-5	many	.	TRBV15	CATSRDRPGTGNQPQHF	TGTGCCACCAGCAGAGATCGTCCGGGAACCGGCAATCAGCCCCAGCATTTT
TRBJ2-1	.	TRBD2	TRBV6-6	CASIQRTSGRDEQFF	TGTGCCAGCATTCAAAGGACTAGCGGGAGAGATGAGCAGTTCTTC
TRBJ2-3	few	TRBD2	TRBV20-1	CSAPTSGGHSRTDTQYF	TGCAGTGCTCCCACTAGCGGGGGGCACTCACGGACAGATACGCAGTATTTT
TRBJ1-1	.	.	TRBV7-9	CASRSIRDKNTEAFF	TGTGCCAGCAGATCTATCAGGGACAAGAACACTGAAGCTTTCTTT
TRBJ2-7	many	.	TRBV5-1	CASSNGTGSYEQYF	TGCGCCAGCAGCAACGGAACGGGATCCTACGAGCAGTACTTC
TRBJ2-2	.	TRBD2	TRBV27	CASSLLVGTSVRGTGELFF	TGTGCCAGCAGTTTATTGGTAGGGACTAGCGTGCGGGGCACCGGGGAGCTGTTTTTT
TRBJ2-3	.	.	TRBV10-3	CASREGFGTARTDTQYF	TGTGCCTCCAGGGAGGGATTCGGGACAGCTCGCACAGATACGCAGTATTTT
TRBJ2-5	many	.	TRBV10-3	CAISETGSRVVTQYF	TGTGCCATCAGTGAGACAGGGTCGCGGGTAGTAACCCAGTACTTC